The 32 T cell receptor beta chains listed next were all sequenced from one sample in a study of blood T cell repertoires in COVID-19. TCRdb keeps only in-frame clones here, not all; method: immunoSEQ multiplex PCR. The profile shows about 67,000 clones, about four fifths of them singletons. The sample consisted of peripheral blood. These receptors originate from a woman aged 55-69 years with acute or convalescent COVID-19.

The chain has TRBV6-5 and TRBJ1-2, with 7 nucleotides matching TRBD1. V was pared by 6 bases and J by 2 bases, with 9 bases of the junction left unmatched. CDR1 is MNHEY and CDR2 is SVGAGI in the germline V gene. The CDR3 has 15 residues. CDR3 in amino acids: CASSDGTEINYGYTF. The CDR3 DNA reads TGTGCCAGCAGCGACGGGACAGAGATCAACTATGGCTACACCTTC.

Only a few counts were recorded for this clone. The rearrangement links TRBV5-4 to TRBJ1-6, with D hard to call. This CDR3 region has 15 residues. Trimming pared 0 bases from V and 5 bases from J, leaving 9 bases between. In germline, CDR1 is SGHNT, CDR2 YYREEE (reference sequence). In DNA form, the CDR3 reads TGTGCCAGCAGCTTGGTGGGCCTTGATAATTCACCCCTCCACTTT. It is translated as CASSLVGLDNSPLHF.

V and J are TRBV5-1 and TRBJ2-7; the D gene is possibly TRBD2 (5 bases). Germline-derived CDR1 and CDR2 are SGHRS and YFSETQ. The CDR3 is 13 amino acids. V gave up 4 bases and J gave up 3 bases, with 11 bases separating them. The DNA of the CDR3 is TGCGCCAGCAGCCTCCGGGGTGACTACGAGCAGTACTTC. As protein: CASSLRGDYEQYF.

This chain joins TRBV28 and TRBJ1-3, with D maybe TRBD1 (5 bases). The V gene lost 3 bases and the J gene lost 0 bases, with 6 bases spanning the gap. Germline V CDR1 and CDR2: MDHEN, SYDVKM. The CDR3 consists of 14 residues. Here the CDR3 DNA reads TGTGCCAGCAGTTTGGGACTCTCTGGAAACACCATATATTTT. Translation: CASSLGLSGNTIYF.

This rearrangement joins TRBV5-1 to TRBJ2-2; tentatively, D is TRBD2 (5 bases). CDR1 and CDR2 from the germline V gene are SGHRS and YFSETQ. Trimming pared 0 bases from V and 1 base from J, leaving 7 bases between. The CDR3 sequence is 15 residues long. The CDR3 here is CASSLGSGNTGELFF. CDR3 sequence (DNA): TGCGCCAGCAGCTTGGGCAGCGGGAACACCGGGGAGCTGTTTTTT.

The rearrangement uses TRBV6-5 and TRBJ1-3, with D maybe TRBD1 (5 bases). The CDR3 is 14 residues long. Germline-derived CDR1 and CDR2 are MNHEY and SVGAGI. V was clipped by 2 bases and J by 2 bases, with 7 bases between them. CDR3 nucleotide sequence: TGTGCCAGCAGTTACGGGGGGGCTGGAAACACCATATATTTT. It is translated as CASSYGGAGNTIYF.

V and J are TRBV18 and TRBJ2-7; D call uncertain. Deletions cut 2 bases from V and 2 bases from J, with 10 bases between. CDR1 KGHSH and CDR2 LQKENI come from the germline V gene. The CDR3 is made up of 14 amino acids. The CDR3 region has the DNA TGTGCCAGCTCACCAGGGCAGGTACCCTACGAGCAGTACTTC. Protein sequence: CASSPGQVPYEQYF.

In nucleotides, the CDR3 is TGTGCCAGCAGCCAAGCAGCTAGCGGGGGGGCCCAAGAGACCCAGTACTTC. Amino acids: CASSQAASGGAQETQYF. The chain uses TRBV4-2 and TRBJ2-5, with 12 bases matching TRBD2. Germline CDR1 is LGHNA and CDR2 is YNFKEQ. Trimming took 1 base from V and 1 from J; bases not matched to a gene: 4. The CDR3 extends over 17 amino acids.

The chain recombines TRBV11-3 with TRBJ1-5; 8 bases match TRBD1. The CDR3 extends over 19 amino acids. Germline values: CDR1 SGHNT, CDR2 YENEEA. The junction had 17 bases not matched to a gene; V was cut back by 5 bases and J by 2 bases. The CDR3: CASSPRPRGRGFGNQPQHF. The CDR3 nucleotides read TGTGCCAGCAGCCCTCGTCCCAGGGGGCGAGGTTTCGGCAATCAGCCCCAGCATTTT.

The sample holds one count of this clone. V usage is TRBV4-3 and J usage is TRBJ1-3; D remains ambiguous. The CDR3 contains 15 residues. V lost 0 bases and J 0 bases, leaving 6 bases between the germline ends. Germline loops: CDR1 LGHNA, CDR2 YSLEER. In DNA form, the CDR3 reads TGCGCCAGCAGCCAAGATGGCCTCTCTGGAAACACCATATATTTT. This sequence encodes CASSQDGLSGNTIYF.

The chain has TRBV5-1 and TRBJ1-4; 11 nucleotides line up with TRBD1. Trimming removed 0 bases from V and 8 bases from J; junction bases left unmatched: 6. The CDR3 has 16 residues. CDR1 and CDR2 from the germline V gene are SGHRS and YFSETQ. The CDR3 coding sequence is TGCGCCAGCAGCTTGGGGACAGGGGGCAAGGGGGAAAAACTGTTTTTT. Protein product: CASSLGTGGKGEKLFF. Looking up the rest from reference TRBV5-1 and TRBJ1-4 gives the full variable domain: KAGVTQTPRYLIKTRGQQVTLSCSPISGHRSVSWYQQTPGQGLQFLFEYFSETQRNKGNFPGRFSGRQFSNSRSEMNVSTLELGDSALYLCASSLGTGGKGEKLFFGSGTQLSVL.

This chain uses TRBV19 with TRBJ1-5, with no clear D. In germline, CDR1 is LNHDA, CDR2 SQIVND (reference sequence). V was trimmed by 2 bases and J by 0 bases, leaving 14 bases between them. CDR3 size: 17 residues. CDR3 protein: CASSIRGWQNSNQPQHF. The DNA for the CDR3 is TGTGCCAGTAGTATACGCGGTTGGCAGAATAGCAATCAGCCCCAGCATTTT.

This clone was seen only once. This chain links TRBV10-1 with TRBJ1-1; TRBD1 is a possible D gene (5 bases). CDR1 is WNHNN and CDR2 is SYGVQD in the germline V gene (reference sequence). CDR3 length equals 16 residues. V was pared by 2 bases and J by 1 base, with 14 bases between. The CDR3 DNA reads TGCGCCAGCAGTGAGCCCCGAACAGGAGAGAACACTGAAGCTTTCTTT. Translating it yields CASSEPRTGENTEAFF.

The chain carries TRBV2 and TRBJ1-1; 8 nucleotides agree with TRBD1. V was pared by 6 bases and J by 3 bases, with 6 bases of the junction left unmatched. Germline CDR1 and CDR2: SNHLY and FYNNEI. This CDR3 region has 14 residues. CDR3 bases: TGTGCCAGCAGCCGACAGGGGCGGGACACTGAAGCTTTCTTT. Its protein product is CASSRQGRDTEAFF.

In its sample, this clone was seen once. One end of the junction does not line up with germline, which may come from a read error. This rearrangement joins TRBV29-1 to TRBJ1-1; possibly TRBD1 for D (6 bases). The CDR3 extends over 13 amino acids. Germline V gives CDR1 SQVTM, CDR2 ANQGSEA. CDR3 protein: CSVEDRHTTEAFF. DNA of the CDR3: TGCAGCGTCGAAGACAGGCATACCACTGAAGCTTTCTTT. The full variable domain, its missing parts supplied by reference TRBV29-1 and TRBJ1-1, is SAVISQKPSRDICQRGTSLTIQCQVDSQVTMMFWYRQQPGQSLTLIATANQGSEATYESGFVIDKFPISRPNLTFSTLTVSNMSPEDSSIYLCSVEDRHTTEAFFGQGTRLTVV.

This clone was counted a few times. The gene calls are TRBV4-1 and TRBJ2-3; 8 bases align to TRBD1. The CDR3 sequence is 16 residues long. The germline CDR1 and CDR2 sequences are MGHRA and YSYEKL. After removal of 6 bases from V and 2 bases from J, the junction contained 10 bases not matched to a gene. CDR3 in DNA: TGCGCCAGCAGTCTGGTGGGACAGGATTACACAGATACGCAGTATTTT. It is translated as CASSLVGQDYTDTQYF.

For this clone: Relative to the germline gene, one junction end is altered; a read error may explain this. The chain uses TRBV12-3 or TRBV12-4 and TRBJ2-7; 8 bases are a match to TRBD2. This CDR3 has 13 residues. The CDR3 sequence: CASSFTSGYGQYF. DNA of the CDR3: TGTGCCAGCAGTTTCACTAGCGGCTACGGGCAGTACTTC.

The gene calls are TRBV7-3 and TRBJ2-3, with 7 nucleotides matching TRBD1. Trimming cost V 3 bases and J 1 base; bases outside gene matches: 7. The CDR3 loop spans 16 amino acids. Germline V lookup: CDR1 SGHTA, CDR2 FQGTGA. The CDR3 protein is CASSLRGQAGTDTQYF. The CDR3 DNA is TGTGCCAGCAGCTTGAGGGGGCAAGCGGGCACAGATACGCAGTATTTT.

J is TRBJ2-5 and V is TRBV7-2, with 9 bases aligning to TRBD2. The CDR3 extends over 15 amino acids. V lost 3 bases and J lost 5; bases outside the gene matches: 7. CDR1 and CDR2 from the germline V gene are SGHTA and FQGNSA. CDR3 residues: CASSFQRGEGETQYF. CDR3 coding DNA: TGTGCCAGCAGCTTTCAGCGGGGGGAGGGTGAGACCCAGTACTTC.

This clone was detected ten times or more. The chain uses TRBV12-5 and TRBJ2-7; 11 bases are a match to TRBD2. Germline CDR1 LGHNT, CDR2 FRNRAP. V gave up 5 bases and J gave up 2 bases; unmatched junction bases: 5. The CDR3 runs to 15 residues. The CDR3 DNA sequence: TGTGCTAGTGGTAACCAGGGACTAGCGGCCTACGAGCAGTACTTC. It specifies CASGNQGLAAYEQYF.

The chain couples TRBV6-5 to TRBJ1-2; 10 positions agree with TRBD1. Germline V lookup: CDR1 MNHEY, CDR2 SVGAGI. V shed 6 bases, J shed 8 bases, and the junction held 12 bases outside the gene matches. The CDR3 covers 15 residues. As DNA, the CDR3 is TGTGCCAGCAGCTCTACCGGGACAGGGGTTAGGGGCTACACCTTC. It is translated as CASSSTGTGVRGYTF.

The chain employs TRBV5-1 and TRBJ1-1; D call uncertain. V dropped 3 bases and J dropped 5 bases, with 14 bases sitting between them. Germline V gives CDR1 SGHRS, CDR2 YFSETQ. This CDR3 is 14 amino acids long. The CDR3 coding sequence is TGCGCCAGCAGCTCCTACTCAAGAATGACTGAAGCTTTCTTT. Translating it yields CASSSYSRMTEAFF.

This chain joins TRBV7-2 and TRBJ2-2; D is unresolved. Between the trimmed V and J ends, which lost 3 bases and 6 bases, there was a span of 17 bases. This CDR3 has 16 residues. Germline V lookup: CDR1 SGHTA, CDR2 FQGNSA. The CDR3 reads CASSFAPTMGPGELFF. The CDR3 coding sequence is TGTGCCAGCAGCTTCGCCCCTACTATGGGTCCCGGGGAGCTGTTTTTT. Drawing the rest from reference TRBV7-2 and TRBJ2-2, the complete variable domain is GAGVSQSPSNKVTEKGKDVELRCDPISGHTALYWYRQSLGQGLEFLIYFQGNSAPDKSGLPSDRFSAERTGGSVSTLTIQRTQQEDSAVYLCASSFAPTMGPGELFFGEGSRLTVL.

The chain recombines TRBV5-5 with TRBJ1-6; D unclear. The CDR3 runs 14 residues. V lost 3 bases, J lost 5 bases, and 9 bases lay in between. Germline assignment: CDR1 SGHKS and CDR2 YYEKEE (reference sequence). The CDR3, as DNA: TGTGCCAGCAGCTCCCGGGGAGATAATTCACCCCTCCACTTT. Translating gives CASSSRGDNSPLHF. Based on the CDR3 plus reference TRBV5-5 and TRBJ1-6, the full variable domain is DAGVTQSPTHLIKTRGQQVTLRCSPISGHKSVSWYQQVLGQGPQFIFQYYEKEERGRGNFPDRFSARQFPNYSSELNVNALLLGDSALYLCASSSRGDNSPLHFGNGTRLTVT.

CDR3 sequence (DNA): TGCGCCAGCAGTGCACAGGGAGAGGGCACTGAAGCTTTCTTT. Protein: CASSAQGEGTEAFF. This chain connects TRBV10-2 to TRBJ1-1; D might be TRBD1 (6 bases). V was trimmed by 4 bases and J by 4 bases, leaving 13 bases between them. Per germline, CDR1 WSHSY and CDR2 SAAADI. The CDR3 consists of 14 residues.

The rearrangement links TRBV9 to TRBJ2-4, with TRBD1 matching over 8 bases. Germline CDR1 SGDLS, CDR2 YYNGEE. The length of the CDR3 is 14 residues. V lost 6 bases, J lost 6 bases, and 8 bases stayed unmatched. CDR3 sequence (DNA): TGTGCCAGCAACCCCTTCGGACAGGGAAACATTCAGTACTTC. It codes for CASNPFGQGNIQYF.

CDR3: CASSEINSYNSPLHF. Written as DNA, the CDR3 is TGTGCCAGCAGTGAAATCAACTCCTATAATTCACCCCTCCACTTT. The chain joins TRBV25-1 to TRBJ1-6; D unresolved. The CDR3 is 15 amino acids. V dropped 2 bases and J dropped 0 bases, with 5 bases sitting between them. The germline V gene has CDR1 MGHDK and CDR2 SYGVNS.

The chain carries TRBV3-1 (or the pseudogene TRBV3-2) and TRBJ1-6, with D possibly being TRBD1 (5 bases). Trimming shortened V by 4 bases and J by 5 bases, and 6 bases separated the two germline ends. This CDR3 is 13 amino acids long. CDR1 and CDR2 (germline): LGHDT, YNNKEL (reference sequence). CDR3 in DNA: TGTGCCAGCAGCCTGACAGATAATTCACCCCTCCACTTT. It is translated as CASSLTDNSPLHF.

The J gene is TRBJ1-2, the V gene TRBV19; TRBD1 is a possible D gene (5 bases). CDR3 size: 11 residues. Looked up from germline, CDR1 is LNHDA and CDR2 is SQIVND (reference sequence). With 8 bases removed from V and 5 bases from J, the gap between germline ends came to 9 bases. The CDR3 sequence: CASLQGYGYTF. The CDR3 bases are TGTGCCAGTCTCCAGGGATATGGCTACACCTTC.

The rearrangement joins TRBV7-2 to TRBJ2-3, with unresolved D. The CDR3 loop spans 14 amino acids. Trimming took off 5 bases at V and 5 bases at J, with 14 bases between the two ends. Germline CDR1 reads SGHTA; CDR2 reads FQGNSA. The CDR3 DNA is TGTGCCAGCAGCCCCGTTTTGTTCGGAGATACGCAGTATTTT. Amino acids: CASSPVLFGDTQYF.

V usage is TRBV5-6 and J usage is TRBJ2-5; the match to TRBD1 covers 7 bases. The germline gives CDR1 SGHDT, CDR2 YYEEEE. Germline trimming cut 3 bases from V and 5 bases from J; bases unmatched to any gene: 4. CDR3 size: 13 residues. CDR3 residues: CASSYDRDETQYF. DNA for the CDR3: TGTGCCAGCAGCTACGACAGGGATGAGACCCAGTACTTC.

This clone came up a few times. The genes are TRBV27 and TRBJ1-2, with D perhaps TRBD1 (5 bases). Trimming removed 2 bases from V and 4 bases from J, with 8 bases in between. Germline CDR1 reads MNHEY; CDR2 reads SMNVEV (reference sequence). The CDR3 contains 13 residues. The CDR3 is CASSLGQGYGYTF. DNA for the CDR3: TGTGCCAGCAGTTTAGGGCAGGGCTATGGCTACACCTTC.